The next 14 T cell receptor beta chains were all read from a single sample in a study of T cell responses to AZD1222 COVID-19 vaccine. Data came from immunoSEQ multiplex PCR; TCRdb stores just in-frame clones and leaves some out. The data hold fewer than 200,000 clones, with approximately 94% observed a single time. The source was peripheral blood, collected 28 days after the second AZD1222 dose. The origin of the receptors is an adult who received the AZD1222 COVID-19 vaccine.

This clone was counted between two and nine times. The chain combines TRBV3-1 (or the pseudogene TRBV3-2) with TRBJ1-1, with unresolved D. The ends were cut back, 0 bases at V and 1 base at J, with 6 bases in the middle. There are 14 residues in the CDR3. From germline, CDR1 is LGHDT and CDR2 YNNKEL (reference sequence). The CDR3 region is CASSQDTGNTEAFF. The CDR3 nucleotides are TGTGCCAGCAGCCAAGATACGGGGAACACTGAAGCTTTCTTT.

The rearrangement uses TRBV9 and TRBJ2-2; D remains ambiguous. The CDR3 is 13 residues long. CDR1 and CDR2 from the germline V gene are SGDLS and YYNGEE. Trimming cost V 1 base and J 5 bases, with 6 bases left between them. The CDR3 DNA reads TGTGCCAGCAGCGTACAGGCGACCGGGGAGCTGTTTTTT. It codes for CASSVQATGELFF.

The gene calls are TRBV19 and TRBJ2-5, with 12 positions matching TRBD2. This CDR3 has 15 residues. Germline lookup yields CDR1 LNHDA and CDR2 SQIVND (reference sequence). Losses at the gene ends were 4 bases for V and 4 bases for J; bases not matched to a gene: 4. CDR3 amino acids: CASSTGLAGSETQYF. As DNA, the CDR3 is TGTGCCAGTAGTACGGGACTAGCGGGTTCAGAGACCCAGTACTTC.

The CDR3: CASSTATGGGELFF. CDR3 nucleotide sequence: TGTGCCAGCAGCACCGCCACAGGAGGCGGGGAGCTGTTTTTT. The chain couples TRBV7-9 to TRBJ2-2; D is possibly TRBD1 or TRBD2 (5 bases each). Deletions cut 5 bases from V and 7 bases from J, with 14 bases between. CDR1 SEHNR and CDR2 FQNEAQ come from the germline V gene (reference sequence). This CDR3 has 14 residues.

This chain links TRBV5-1 with TRBJ1-1; no firm D call. Germline CDR1 is SGHRS and CDR2 is YFSETQ. V was trimmed by 4 bases and J by 1 base, leaving 11 bases between them. The CDR3 runs to 14 residues. The DNA of the CDR3 is TGCGCCAGCAGCGTGACACTTCCGAACACTGAAGCTTTCTTT. Amino acids: CASSVTLPNTEAFF.

The CDR3 sequence is CASSQGQELPQHF. CDR3 bases: TGTGCCAGCAGCCAGGGACAGGAGCTGCCCCAGCATTTT. This chain uses TRBV3-1 (or the pseudogene TRBV3-2) with TRBJ1-5; 8 positions agree with TRBD1. This CDR3 has 13 amino acids. After removal of 3 bases from V and 9 bases from J, the junction contained 4 bases not matched to a gene. Germline loops: CDR1 LGHDT, CDR2 YNNKEL (reference sequence).

The V call is TRBV7-3, the J call TRBJ2-1; 10 bases are shared with TRBD2. The junction had 3 bases not matched to a gene; V was cut back by 3 bases and J by 4 bases. Germline CDR1 SGHTA, CDR2 FQGTGA. The CDR3 is 15 residues long. The DNA for the CDR3 is TGTGCCAGCAGCTTCCTAGCGGGGGAATACAATGAGCAGTTCTTC. Its translation is CASSFLAGEYNEQFF.

The V gene is TRBV20-1, the J gene TRBJ2-3; a weak D match, TRBD2 (5 bases). The V end was cut by 3 bases, the J end by 12 bases, with 16 bases between. Germline CDR1 DFQATT, CDR2 SNEGSKA (reference sequence). This CDR3 spans 12 amino acids. The DNA of the CDR3 is TGCAGTGCTAGTGGTGGGAGACCCTACCAGTATTTT. This sequence encodes CSASGGRPYQYF.

This clone was counted once. The chain uses TRBV6-5 and TRBJ1-1, with D uncertain. Trimming cost V 5 bases and J 1 base, with 11 bases left between them. CDR3 length equals 14 residues. The germline V gene encodes CDR1 MNHEY and CDR2 SVGAGI. The CDR3 spells CASSPLTENTEAFF. CDR3 sequence (DNA): TGTGCCAGCAGTCCCCTCACGGAGAACACTGAAGCTTTCTTT.

The chain employs TRBV2 and TRBJ1-1; D call uncertain. CDR3 length: 14 amino acids. Trimming removed 6 bases from V and 0 bases from J, with 11 bases in between. CDR1 and CDR2 from the germline V gene are SNHLY and FYNNEI. Here the CDR3 reads CASRSEGMNTEAFF. CDR3 sequence (DNA): TGTGCCAGCAGGAGCGAGGGTATGAACACTGAAGCTTTCTTT.

Here the CDR3 reads CATSRGLISNQPQHF. DNA of the CDR3: TGTGCCACCAGCAGAGGACTGATTAGCAATCAGCCCCAGCATTTT. This chain links TRBV15 with TRBJ1-5; D remains unclear. Germline lookup yields CDR1 LNHNV and CDR2 YYDKDF (reference sequence). The length of the CDR3 is 15 residues. The germline V and J ends were trimmed by 1 base and 0 bases, with 7 bases remaining between them.

CDR3 in amino acids: CASSFGVAEQFF. Written as DNA, the CDR3 is TGTGCCAGCAGCTTCGGAGTAGCGGAGCAGTTCTTC. The V and J genes are TRBV7-9 and TRBJ2-1; D might be TRBD2 (5 bases). V lost 3 bases and J 10 bases, leaving 10 bases between the germline ends. The V gene's germline CDR1 is SEHNR and CDR2 FQNEAQ (reference sequence). The CDR3 is made up of 12 amino acids.

V usage is TRBV7-9 and J usage is TRBJ2-7; 12 bases line up with TRBD1. V shed 5 bases and J 6 bases; nucleotides not matched to a gene: 5. The CDR3 totals 14 residues. The germline V gene has CDR1 SEHNR and CDR2 FQNEAQ (reference sequence). The CDR3 here is CASSPPGQGAEQYF. The CDR3, as DNA: TGTGCCAGCAGCCCGCCGGGACAGGGGGCCGAGCAGTACTTC.

J is TRBJ1-1 and V is TRBV15; the D gene is possibly TRBD1 (5 bases). Germline assignment: CDR1 LNHNV and CDR2 YYDKDF (reference sequence). This CDR3 spans 12 amino acids. V lost 5 bases and J 8 bases, leaving 12 bases between the germline ends. CDR3 bases: TGTGCCACCAGCCTCCGAGGGGAAGAAGCTTTCTTT. This encodes CATSLRGEEAFF.